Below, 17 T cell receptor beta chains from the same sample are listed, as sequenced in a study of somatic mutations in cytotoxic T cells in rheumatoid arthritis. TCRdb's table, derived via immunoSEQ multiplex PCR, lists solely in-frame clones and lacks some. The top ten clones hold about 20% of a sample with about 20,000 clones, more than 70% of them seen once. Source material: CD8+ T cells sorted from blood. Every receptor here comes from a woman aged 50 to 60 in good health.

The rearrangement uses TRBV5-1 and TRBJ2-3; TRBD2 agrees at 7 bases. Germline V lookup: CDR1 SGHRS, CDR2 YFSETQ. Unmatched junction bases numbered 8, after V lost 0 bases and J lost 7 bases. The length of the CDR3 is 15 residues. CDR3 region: CASSLVAGVVNTQYF. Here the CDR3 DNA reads TGCGCCAGCAGCTTGGTGGCGGGGGTAGTGAATACGCAGTATTTT.

CDR3 amino acids: CASSQLSTVSYEQYV. The CDR3 DNA is TGCGCCAGCAGTCAATTATCTACAGTATCCTACGAGCAGTACGTC. V gene TRBV23-1 combines with J gene TRBJ2-7; D is uncertain. TRBV23-1 is known as an ORF, though its function is uncertain. CDR3 size: 15 residues. V shed 1 base and J shed 1 base, with 11 bases lying between them.

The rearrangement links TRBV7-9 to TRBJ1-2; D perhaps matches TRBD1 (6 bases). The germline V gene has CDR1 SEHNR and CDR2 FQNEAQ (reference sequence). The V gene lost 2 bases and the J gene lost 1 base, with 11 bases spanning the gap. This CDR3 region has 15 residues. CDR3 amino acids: CASSLPQGINYGYTF. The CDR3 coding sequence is TGTGCCAGCAGCTTACCCCAGGGGATTAACTATGGCTACACCTTC.

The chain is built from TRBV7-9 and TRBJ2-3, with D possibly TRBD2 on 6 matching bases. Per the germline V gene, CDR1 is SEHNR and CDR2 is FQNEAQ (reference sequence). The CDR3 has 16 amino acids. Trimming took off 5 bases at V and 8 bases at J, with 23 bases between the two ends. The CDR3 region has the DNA TGTGCCAGCAGCCCCTCCGGGACTCTCTCCGAGGGTACGCAGTATTTT. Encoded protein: CASSPSGTLSEGTQYF.

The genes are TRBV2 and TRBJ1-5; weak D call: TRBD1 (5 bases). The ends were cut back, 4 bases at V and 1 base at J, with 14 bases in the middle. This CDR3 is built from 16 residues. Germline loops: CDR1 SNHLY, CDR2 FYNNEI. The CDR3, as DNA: TGTGCCAGCAGTGTCCTCCAGGGAGCAAGCAATCAGCCCCAGCATTTT. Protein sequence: CASSVLQGASNQPQHF.

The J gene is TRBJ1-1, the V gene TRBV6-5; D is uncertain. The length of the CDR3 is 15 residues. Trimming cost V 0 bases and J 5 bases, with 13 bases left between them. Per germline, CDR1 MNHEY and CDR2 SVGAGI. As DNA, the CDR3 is TGTGCCAGCAGTTACTCCCCGGGTCATGGGACTGAAGCTTTCTTT. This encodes CASSYSPGHGTEAFF.

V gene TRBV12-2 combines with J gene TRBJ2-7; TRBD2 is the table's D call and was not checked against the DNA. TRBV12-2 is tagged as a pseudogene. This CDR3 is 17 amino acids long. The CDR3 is CASRPPRRGPGAYEQYF. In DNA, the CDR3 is TGTGCAAGTCGCCCCCCTAGGCGGGGTCCGGGGGCCTACGAGCAGTACTTC.

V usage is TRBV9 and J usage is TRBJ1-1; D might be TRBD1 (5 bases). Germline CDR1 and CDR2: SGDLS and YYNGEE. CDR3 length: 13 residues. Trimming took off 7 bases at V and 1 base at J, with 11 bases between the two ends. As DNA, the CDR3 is TGTGCCAGCGAACCGCAGGGGAACACTGAAGCTTTCTTT. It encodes CASEPQGNTEAFF.

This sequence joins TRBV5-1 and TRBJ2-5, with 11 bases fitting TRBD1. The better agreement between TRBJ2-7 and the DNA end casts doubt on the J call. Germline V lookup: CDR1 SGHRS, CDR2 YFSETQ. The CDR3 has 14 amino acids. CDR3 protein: CASSYKGQGDEQYF. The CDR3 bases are TGCGCCAGCAGCTACAAGGGACAGGGGGACGAGCAGTACTTC.

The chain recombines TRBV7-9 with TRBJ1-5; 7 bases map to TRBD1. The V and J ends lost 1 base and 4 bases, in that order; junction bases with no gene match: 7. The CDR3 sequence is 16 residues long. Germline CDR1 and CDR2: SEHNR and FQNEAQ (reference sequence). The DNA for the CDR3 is TGTGCCAGCAGCTTAGTTTTTGGGACAGCTAATCAGCCCCAGCATTTT. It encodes CASSLVFGTANQPQHF. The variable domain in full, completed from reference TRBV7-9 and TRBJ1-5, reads DTGVSQNPRHKITKRGQNVTFRCDPISEHNRLYWYRQTLGQGPEFLTYFQNEAQLEKSRLLSDRFSAERPKGSFSTLEIQRTEQGDSAMYLCASSLVFGTANQPQHFGDGTRLSIL.

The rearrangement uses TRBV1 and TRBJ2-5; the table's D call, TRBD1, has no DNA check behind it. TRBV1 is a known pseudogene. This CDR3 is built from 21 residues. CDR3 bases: TGCACCAGCAGCCAGTACCCACAGGGTGTGGGCCAAGAATCGGGCCAAGAGACCCAGTACTTC. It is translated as CTSSQYPQGVGQESGQETQYF.

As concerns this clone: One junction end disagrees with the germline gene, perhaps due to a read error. The CDR3, as DNA: TGCGCCAGCAACTTGGACGAGCGGGACAGGGTGGATAATGAGCAGTTCTTC. Amino acids: CASNLDERDRVDNEQFF. J is TRBJ2-1 and V is TRBV5-1; 9 nucleotides line up with TRBD1. The CDR3 has 17 residues. In germline, CDR1 is SGHRS, CDR2 YFSETQ.

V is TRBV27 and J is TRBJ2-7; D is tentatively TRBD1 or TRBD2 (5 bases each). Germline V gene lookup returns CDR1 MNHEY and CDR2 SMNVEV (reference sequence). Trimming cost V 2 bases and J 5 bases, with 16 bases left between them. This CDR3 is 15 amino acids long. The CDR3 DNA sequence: TGTGCCAGCAGTTTAATCGAGGAGAGGGACCACGAGCAGTACTTC. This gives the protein CASSLIEERDHEQYF.

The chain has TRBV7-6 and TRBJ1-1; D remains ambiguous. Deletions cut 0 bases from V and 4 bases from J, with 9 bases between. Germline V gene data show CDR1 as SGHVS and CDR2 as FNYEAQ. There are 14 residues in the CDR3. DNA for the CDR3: TGTGCCAGCAGCTTAGCGACGAGGAGCACTGAAGCTTTCTTT. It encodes CASSLATRSTEAFF.

In DNA, the CDR3 is TGTGCCAGTAGTATTGCCGGGACAAACTACGAGCAGTACTTC. Encoded protein: CASSIAGTNYEQYF. The chain combines TRBV19 with TRBJ2-7; D perhaps matches TRBD1 (6 bases). Germline CDR1 and CDR2: LNHDA and SQIVND (reference sequence). V was pared by 3 bases and J by 3 bases, with 12 bases between. The CDR3 spans 14 residues. Supplemented by reference TRBV19 and TRBJ2-7, the full variable domain reads DGGITQSPKYLFRKEGQNVTLSCEQNLNHDAMYWYRQDPGQGLRLIYYSQIVNDFQKGDIAEGYSVSREKKESFPLTVTSAQKNPTAFYLCASSIAGTNYEQYFGPGTRLTVT.

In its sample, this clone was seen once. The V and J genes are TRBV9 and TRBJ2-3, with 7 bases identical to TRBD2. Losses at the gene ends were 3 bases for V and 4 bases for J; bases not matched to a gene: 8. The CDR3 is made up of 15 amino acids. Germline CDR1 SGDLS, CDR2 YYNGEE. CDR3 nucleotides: TGTGCCAGCAGCGCCGGACTAGTGAGCCCAGATACGCAGTATTTT. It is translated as CASSAGLVSPDTQYF.

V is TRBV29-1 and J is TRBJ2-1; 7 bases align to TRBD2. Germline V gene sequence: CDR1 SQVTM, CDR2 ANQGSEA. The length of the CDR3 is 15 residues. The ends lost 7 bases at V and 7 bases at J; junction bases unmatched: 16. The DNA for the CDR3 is TGCAGCGACTCGCGCGGGGCCCTCGGGAGGAATGAGCAGTTCTTC. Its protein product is CSDSRGALGRNEQFF.